The 27 T cell receptor beta chains below all came from one sample that was sequenced in a study of cytomegalovirus exposure and HLA in healthy donors. In the PCR, 60 Vbeta and 13 Jbeta primers were used. The table came from immunoSEQ multiplex PCR; TCRdb's copy has only in-frame clones and leaves some out. The sample lists under 150,000 clones, around four fifths occurring once. The sequencing input was PBMCs. Receptors originate from a boy younger than 10 in good health and CMV-seronegative.

The V gene is TRBV28, the J gene TRBJ2-4; TRBD2 matches 8 bases. The CDR3 extends over 14 amino acids. The germline gives CDR1 MDHEN, CDR2 SYDVKM. J was trimmed by 9 bases and V by 7 bases; bases with no gene match: 11. The CDR3 sequence: CASKSGGLDVIQYF. The DNA of the CDR3 is TGTGCCAGCAAGTCGGGGGGGCTAGACGTCATTCAGTACTTC.

This clone was seen only a few times. The V call is TRBV7-2, the J call TRBJ2-2; a possible D gene is TRBD1 (6 bases). The CDR3 is made up of 14 amino acids. Germline V gene lookup returns CDR1 SGHTA and CDR2 FQGNSA. Trimming pared 3 bases from V and 7 bases from J, leaving 12 bases between. The CDR3 loop reads CASSFQGYGGELFF. The CDR3 DNA reads as TGTGCCAGCAGCTTCCAGGGGTACGGCGGGGAGCTGTTTTTT.

The V and J genes are TRBV11-3 and TRBJ1-2; D remains unclear. Germline-derived CDR1 and CDR2 are SGHNT and YENEEA. CDR3 length equals 13 residues. V was pared by 3 bases and J by 6 bases, with 11 bases between. CDR3 coding DNA: TGTGCCAGCAGCTTCGGCCAGGTGAATGGCTACACCTTC. Its translation: CASSFGQVNGYTF.

This chain connects TRBV7-2 to TRBJ2-7; 7 nucleotides align to TRBD2. Looked up from germline, CDR1 is SGHTA and CDR2 is FQGNSA. Trimming removed 1 base from V and 7 bases from J; junction bases left unmatched: 7. The CDR3 has 14 residues. The CDR3 sequence is CASSLEGGPREQYF. The CDR3 nucleotides read TGTGCCAGCAGCTTAGAGGGAGGGCCGAGGGAGCAGTACTTC.

The rearrangement links TRBV6-1 to TRBJ1-1; possibly TRBD1 for D (5 bases). CDR1 and CDR2 from the germline V gene are MNHNS and SASEGT. V was cut by 7 bases and J by 5 bases, with 14 bases left in between. The CDR3 has 13 amino acids. The CDR3 bases are TGTGCCAGCATGTCGGGGGTATTGACTGAAGCTTTCTTT. This gives the protein CASMSGVLTEAFF.

The V and J genes are TRBV13 and TRBJ2-2; TRBD2 aligns across 11 bases. The CDR3 is made up of 16 amino acids. The V gene end was trimmed by 6 bases and the J gene end by 1 base; junction bases not matched to a gene: 4. Germline V gene sequence: CDR1 PRHDT, CDR2 FYEKMQ (reference sequence). For the CDR3, the DNA is TGTGCCAGCAGGACTAGCGGGGTCTTGAACACCGGGGAGCTGTTTTTT. Amino acids: CASRTSGVLNTGELFF.

In this sample, this clone turned up a few times. V is TRBV6-1 and J is TRBJ1-6, with 7 bases matching TRBD1. This CDR3 region has 15 residues. CDR1 is MNHNS, CDR2 SASEGT, per germline. Germline trimming cut 0 bases from V and 11 bases from J; bases unmatched to any gene: 7. The CDR3: CASSEATGDYAPLHF. The CDR3 coding sequence is TGTGCCAGCAGTGAAGCAACAGGGGATTATGCACCCCTCCACTTT.

The chain is built from TRBV29-1 and TRBJ1-6, with TRBD1 identical over 8 bases. In germline, CDR1 is SQVTM, CDR2 ANQGSEA. Germline trimming cut 8 bases from V and 10 bases from J; bases unmatched to any gene: 10. The CDR3 totals 13 residues. CDR3 in DNA: TGCAGCTCCCAGGACAGGGAGGGATCACCCCTCCACTTT. Amino acids: CSSQDREGSPLHF.

This rearrangement joins TRBV6-5 to TRBJ2-4; 11 bases align to TRBD2. With 6 bases clipped from V and 6 bases from J, the junction kept 7 bases outside the gene matches. Per the germline V gene, CDR1 is MNHEY and CDR2 is SVGAGI. This CDR3 has 15 residues. This CDR3 reads CASSPALAGANIQYF. Written as DNA, the CDR3 is TGTGCCAGCAGCCCGGCACTAGCGGGAGCAAACATTCAGTACTTC.

As to this clone: Compared with germline, one end of the junction differs, possibly owing to a read error. The gene calls are TRBV7-9 and TRBJ1-3; D might be TRBD1 (5 bases). CDR1 and CDR2 from the germline V gene are SEHNR and FQNEAQ (reference sequence). This CDR3 contains 16 residues. The CDR3 DNA sequence: TGTTCCAGCAGCCCTTCCATCGGGGGGTTCGCAAACACCATATATTTT. Amino acids: CSSSPSIGGFANTIYF.

This clone was observed a few times. The chain uses TRBV18 and TRBJ1-2; no reliable D call. Trimming removed 3 bases at V and 8 bases at J, with 13 bases between. The CDR3 consists of 13 residues. CDR1 is KGHSH, CDR2 LQKENI, per germline. The CDR3 region is CASSPEPLGGYTF. The CDR3 DNA is TGTGCCAGCTCACCCGAGCCCCTAGGCGGCTACACCTTC.

The V call is TRBV7-3, the J call TRBJ2-1; 8 nucleotides agree with TRBD1. The trim removed 2 bases at V and 8 bases at J, leaving 8 bases unmatched. Germline CDR1 and CDR2: SGHTA and FQGTGA. The length of the CDR3 is 15 residues. CDR3 loop: CASSLSGGSFDEQFF. The CDR3 region has the DNA TGTGCCAGCAGCTTATCAGGGGGCTCATTCGATGAGCAGTTCTTC. The entire variable domain, with the rest obtained from reference TRBV7-3 and TRBJ2-1, is as follows: GAGVSQTPSNKVTEKGKYVELRCDPISGHTALYWYRQSLGQGPEFLIYFQGTGAADDSGLPNDRFFAVRPEGSVSTLKIQRTERGDSAVYLCASSLSGGSFDEQFFGPGTRLTVL.

This rearrangement joins TRBV18 to TRBJ1-5, with TRBD1 matching 8 bases. V dropped 6 bases and J dropped 4; count of bases not matched to a gene: 5. Germline CDR1 is KGHSH and CDR2 is LQKENI. The CDR3 contains 14 residues. Written as DNA, the CDR3 is TGTGCCAGCTCCCCAAACAGGGGGAATCAGCCCCAGCATTTT. Amino acid sequence: CASSPNRGNQPQHF.

The chain has TRBV7-3 and TRBJ2-7, with D possibly TRBD2 on 5 matching bases. Germline CDR1 reads SGHTA; CDR2 reads FQGTGA. V lost 5 bases and J lost 1, with 12 bases in between. The CDR3 runs to 14 residues. The CDR3 DNA is TGTGCCAGCAGCCTGTCTAGCTCTTCCTACGAGCAGTACTTC. Protein: CASSLSSSSYEQYF.

V gene TRBV25-1 combines with J gene TRBJ2-7; 13 bases are shared with TRBD2. There are 16 residues in the CDR3. Germline V gene data show CDR1 as MGHDK and CDR2 as SYGVNS. V shed 2 bases, J shed 3 bases, and the junction held 4 bases outside the gene matches. This chain's CDR3 is CASSEPGTSGIYEQYF. In DNA, the CDR3 is TGTGCCAGCAGTGAACCCGGGACTAGCGGGATCTACGAGCAGTACTTC.

This chain uses TRBV6-5 with TRBJ1-2; no definite D call. V lost 4 bases and J 2 bases, leaving 14 bases between the germline ends. The CDR3 spans 15 residues. CDR1 is MNHEY, CDR2 SVGAGI, per germline. CDR3 bases: TGTGCCAGCAGTTCGCGAGGGCGGTCCAACTATGGCTACACCTTC. It specifies CASSSRGRSNYGYTF.

This clone was picked up a small number of times. The rearrangement joins TRBV28 to TRBJ2-1, with 8 bases aligning to TRBD2. Germline trimming cut 2 bases from V and 10 bases from J; bases unmatched to any gene: 19. In germline, CDR1 is MDHEN, CDR2 SYDVKM. CDR3 size: 18 residues. CDR3 loop: CASSLVRLAGYNLGEQFF. CDR3 DNA sequence: TGTGCCAGCAGTTTAGTGAGGCTAGCGGGTTATAACTTGGGGGAGCAGTTCTTC.

This clone was picked up one time. V gene TRBV18 combines with J gene TRBJ2-3; TRBD2 aligns across 14 bases. The CDR3 loop spans 15 amino acids. Germline CDR1 is KGHSH and CDR2 is LQKENI. The V gene end was trimmed by 10 bases and the J gene end by 5 bases; junction bases not matched to a gene: 8. In DNA form, the CDR3 reads TGTGCCACCAAACCGGGACTAGCGGGAGTAGATACGCAGTATTTT. This sequence encodes CATKPGLAGVDTQYF. The full variable domain, its missing parts supplied by reference TRBV18 and TRBJ2-3, is NAGVMQNPRHLVRRRGQEARLRCSPMKGHSHVYWYRQLPEEGLKFMVYLQKENIIDESGMPKERFSAEFPKEGPSILRIQQVVRGDSAAYFCATKPGLAGVDTQYFGPGTRLTVL.

V and J are TRBV9 and TRBJ2-2; D call uncertain. The CDR3 is 13 amino acids. V was shortened by 4 bases and J by 5 bases, with 9 bases between the two germline ends. Germline V gene sequence: CDR1 SGDLS, CDR2 YYNGEE. The CDR3 DNA follows: TGTGCCAGCAGCCCCCGGGTGACCGGGGAGCTGTTTTTT. It encodes CASSPRVTGELFF.

This rearrangement joins TRBV28 to TRBJ2-3; 9 positions match TRBD1. With 2 bases clipped from V and 5 bases from J, the junction kept 8 bases outside the gene matches. There are 16 residues in the CDR3. Germline V gives CDR1 MDHEN, CDR2 SYDVKM. Written as DNA, the CDR3 is TGTGCCAGCAGTTTAGCTGCCCCGGACAGGGGAGATACGCAGTATTTT. Its protein product is CASSLAAPDRGDTQYF.

This sequence joins TRBV6-6 and TRBJ1-6; D unclear. In germline, CDR1 is MNHNY, CDR2 SVGAGI (reference sequence). The CDR3 is 14 residues long. The germline V and J ends were trimmed by 0 bases and 9 bases, with 9 bases remaining between them. CDR3 DNA sequence: TGTGCCAGCAGTTACTCGGTCAGGCGTTCACCCCTCCACTTT. Translated, it gives CASSYSVRRSPLHF.

The chain recombines TRBV5-4 with TRBJ2-1, with unresolved D. The CDR3 contains 13 residues. V shed 4 bases and J shed 9 bases, with 14 bases lying between them. Germline CDR1 and CDR2: SGHNT and YYREEE (reference sequence). CDR3 bases: TGTGCCAGCAGCCCCGCGGTCCGGGTTGAGCAGTTCTTC. Amino acids: CASSPAVRVEQFF. Looking up the rest from reference TRBV5-4 and TRBJ2-1 gives the full variable domain: ETGVTQSPTHLIKTRGQQVTLRCSSQSGHNTVSWYQQALGQGPQFIFQYYREEENGRGNFPPRFSGLQFPNYSSELNVNALELDDSALYLCASSPAVRVEQFFGPGTRLTVL.

The gene calls are TRBV27 and TRBJ1-1; D gene uncertain. The CDR3 loop spans 14 amino acids. Germline loops: CDR1 MNHEY, CDR2 SMNVEV (reference sequence). Trimming took 2 bases from V and 2 from J, leaving 9 bases between them. CDR3 sequence (DNA): TGTGCCAGCAGTTTAGTTGGCACCAACACTGAAGCTTTCTTT. Protein product: CASSLVGTNTEAFF.

This chain connects TRBV4-3 to TRBJ2-1; 8 bases fit TRBD2. Germline V gene data show CDR1 as LGHNA and CDR2 as YSLEER. This CDR3 region has 16 residues. After removal of 3 bases from V and 1 base from J, the junction contained 5 bases not matched to a gene. This CDR3 is CASSHPPSGSYNEQFF. CDR3 in DNA: TGCGCCAGCAGCCACCCCCCTAGCGGGTCCTACAATGAGCAGTTCTTC.

The V gene is TRBV9, the J gene TRBJ1-1; D unresolved. V lost 4 bases and J 3 bases, leaving 19 bases between the germline ends. This CDR3 spans 16 amino acids. The germline gives CDR1 SGDLS, CDR2 YYNGEE. The CDR3 spells CASSPKDWSWHTEAFF. The CDR3 coding sequence is TGTGCCAGCAGCCCCAAGGACTGGTCTTGGCACACTGAAGCTTTCTTT.

This rearrangement joins TRBV4-2 to TRBJ1-1, with D perhaps TRBD1 (6 bases). Germline CDR1 reads LGHNA; CDR2 reads YNFKEQ. The CDR3 totals 14 residues. Trimming removed 3 bases from V and 1 base from J, with 9 bases in between. DNA for the CDR3: TGTGCCAGCAGCCAGGACAGCGGGAACACTGAAGCTTTCTTT. This gives the protein CASSQDSGNTEAFF.

The chain uses TRBV11-3 and TRBJ2-7, with D possibly being TRBD2 (5 bases). The germline V and J ends were trimmed by 8 bases and 1 base, with 18 bases remaining between them. CDR3 length: 15 amino acids. Germline CDR1 is SGHNT and CDR2 is YENEEA. This CDR3 reads CASDNRAAGSYEQYF. CDR3 bases: TGTGCCAGCGACAACCGGGCCGCGGGTTCCTACGAGCAGTACTTC.